The source of this T cell receptor beta chain is a study of monozygotic twins with inflammatory bowel disease. Study conclusions and caveats: Inverse Simpson values showed less TCRbeta diversity in IBD patients than in their healthy co-twins.

Worth noting for this clonotype: Its antigen is not identified.

The CDR3 sequence is 16 residues long. Germline CDR1 is DFQATT and CDR2 is SNEGSKA (reference sequence). TCRdb re-called the 5' RACE reads; one entry per CDR3 protein, DNA not given. Its table records 300,000 to 400,000 distinct CDR3 sequences. V and J are TRBV20-1 and TRBJ1-6; TCRdb outputs TRBD1, but without DNA this stays unchecked. The sample consisted of blood. The sequence derives from a human donor with ulcerative colitis or Crohn's disease, or a healthy co-twin of an affected twin (not recorded which). CDR3 sequence reads: CSAKSGSGQGTSPLHF.